The rows below give T cell receptor beta chains drawn from one sample of a study of blood T cell repertoires in COVID-19. Sequencing was performed with immunoSEQ multiplex PCR; in TCRdb, only in-frame clones are kept and a portion is missing. The sample shows roughly 100,000 clones, 69% of them seen only once. The material sequenced was peripheral blood. The receptors originated from a man at least 80 years old with acute or convalescent COVID-19. CDR3s include the opening cysteine and the closing phenylalanine or tryptophan. The D gene is left open where the match is weak. Part of the rows lack a size; the others show once, few, many or a class for expanded clones.

CDR3nt,CDR3aa,abundance,d_gene,j_gene,v_gene
TGTGCCAGCAGCTCCGGGACAGGACTCTACGAGCAGTACTTC,CASSSGTGLYEQYF,few,TRBD1,TRBJ2-7,TRBV7-9
TGTGCCAGCAGCCGGTTGGGCGGGAGATCGTCCTACGAGCAGTACTTC,CASSRLGGRSSYEQYF,-,TRBD2,TRBJ2-7,TRBV11-2
TGTGCCAGCAGCCCAATTCTGGGAGGGGCGTACTTC,CASSPILGGAYF,-,TRBD2,TRBJ2-7,TRBV11-2
TGTGCCAGCAGCTTGGACAGGGTATTAACTCAGCCCCAGCATTTT,CASSLDRVLTQPQHF,few,-,TRBJ1-5,TRBV5-5
TGCGCCAGCAGTGAGGGAAGAGATACGCAGTATTTT,CASSEGRDTQYF,-,-,TRBJ2-3,TRBV5-1
TGTGCCAGCAGCCGCGACGGGGAAAAACTGTTTTTT,CASSRDGEKLFF,-,-,TRBJ1-4,TRBV5-8
TGTGCCAGCAGCGTAGGCAGCGGGGGTTCCTACGAGCAGTACTTC,CASSVGSGGSYEQYF,-,TRBD2,TRBJ2-7,TRBV9
TGTGCCATCGGGGCTCCGAGCTCCTACAATGAGCAGTTCTTC,CAIGAPSSYNEQFF,-,-,TRBJ2-1,TRBV10-3
TGTGCCACCAGCAGAGGGGACAGAAGCCAAGAGACCCAGTACTTC,CATSRGDRSQETQYF,few,TRBD1,TRBJ2-5,TRBV15
TGTGCCAGCAGCCCCCGGACAGGAAATAATGAAAAACTGTTTTTT,CASSPRTGNNEKLFF,-,TRBD1,TRBJ1-4,TRBV7-2
TGTGCCAGCAGCTTGGTGGCGGACAATGAGCAGTTCTTC,CASSLVADNEQFF,-,-,TRBJ2-1,TRBV5-6
TGTGCCAGCAGTGCGGGGGGGAAGAGTGAAAAACTGTTTTTT,CASSAGGKSEKLFF,-,-,TRBJ1-4,TRBV25-1
TGTGCCAGCAGCCCGGGGACAGGGCGGAACACTGAAGCTTTCTTT,CASSPGTGRNTEAFF,-,TRBD1,TRBJ1-1,TRBV11-3
TGTGCCAGCAGCACGGGACTCATCGGGAGCACAGATACGCAGTATTTT,CASSTGLIGSTDTQYF,few,-,TRBJ2-3,TRBV5-4
TGTGCCAGCAAAGAGACAGGGGTTAATGAAAAACTGTTTTTT,CASKETGVNEKLFF,few,TRBD1,TRBJ1-4,TRBV27
TGTGCCAGCAGGACAGAATACGAGCAGTACTTC,CASRTEYEQYF,-,-,TRBJ2-7,TRBV28
TGTGCCAGCAGCTTAATTTGGGGCTCATCCGTTGAAAAACTGTTTTTT,CASSLIWGSSVEKLFF,-,-,TRBJ1-4,TRBV7-9
TGTGCCACCAGCAAGGGGTACACTGAAGCTTTCTTT,CATSKGYTEAFF,-,-,TRBJ1-1,TRBV15
TGCGCCAGCAGCCCCCTGACAGGAGCTAACTATGGCTACACCTTC,CASSPLTGANYGYTF,-,-,TRBJ1-2,TRBV5-1
TGTGCCAGTAGTATTTATGTAAGAGACACTGAAGCTTTCTTT,CASSIYVRDTEAFF,-,-,TRBJ1-1,TRBV19
TGTGCCTCCGGGGGGTCTGCGGATGAGCAGTTCTTC,CASGGSADEQFF,once,TRBD2,TRBJ2-1,TRBV10-3
TGTGCCAGCAGCCAAGCCCAGGGGACCGGCACAGATACGCAGTATTTT,CASSQAQGTGTDTQYF,-,-,TRBJ2-3,TRBV4-2
TGCGCCAGCAGCCCTGGGGCTTGGCTAGCGGGCACAGATACGCAGTATTTT,CASSPGAWLAGTDTQYF,-,TRBD2,TRBJ2-3,TRBV4-1
TGCGCCAGCAGCTTGTATGGGAGTGATCAGCCCCAGCATTTT,CASSLYGSDQPQHF,many,-,TRBJ1-5,TRBV5-1
TGTGCTGTCAGGGCGACAGATACGCAGTATTTT,CAVRATDTQYF,many,-,TRBJ2-3,TRBV5-4
TGCGCCAGCAGCCCAAAGGCTAGCGGGCAGCCGGAAGATACGCAGTATTTT,CASSPKASGQPEDTQYF,-,TRBD2,TRBJ2-3,TRBV4-3
TGTGCCAGCAGTTTGGGAGTGGGCAGGAGAAATCAGCCCCAGCATTTT,CASSLGVGRRNQPQHF,-,-,TRBJ1-5,TRBV28
TGTGCCAGCAGCTTTGACAGGGTTGGCGAGCAGTACTTC,CASSFDRVGEQYF,-,TRBD1,TRBJ2-7,TRBV5-4
TGTGCCAGCAGCTTCAGCGGGAGAGGGTACGAGCAGTACTTC,CASSFSGRGYEQYF,few,TRBD2,TRBJ2-7,TRBV7-3
TGTGCCAGCAGCTTACCCGGGACAGGGGGCACCGGGGAGCTGTTTTTT,CASSLPGTGGTGELFF,-,TRBD1,TRBJ2-2,TRBV2
TGTGCCAGCTCTTACGCGGGCGGCAACACCGGGGAGCTGTTTTTT,CASSYAGGNTGELFF,-,-,TRBJ2-2,TRBV6-5
TGTGCCAGCAGTTGGGCTAGCTTCCCCTACGAGCAGTACTTC,CASSWASFPYEQYF,few,-,TRBJ2-7,TRBV28
TGTGCCAGCAGCTTAGTTGGGACTAGCTCCACATACTCCTACGAGCAGTACTTC,CASSLVGTSSTYSYEQYF,-,TRBD2,TRBJ2-7,TRBV11-2
TGTGCCAGCAGCTTAGGCCCCTGGGGGGTCAAGGACTATGGCTACACCTTC,CASSLGPWGVKDYGYTF,-,-,TRBJ1-2,TRBV7-8
TGTGCCAGCAGTTACGTAAGCGGGAGGGCCCATGAGCAGTTCTTC,CASSYVSGRAHEQFF,few,TRBD2,TRBJ2-1,TRBV6-2/TRBV6-3
TGTGCCAGTAGTATTACAGGGACGACTAATGAAAAACTGTTTTTT,CASSITGTTNEKLFF,few,-,TRBJ1-4,TRBV19
TGTGCCAGCAGTTCCGGGACAATCTACGAGCAGTACTTC,CASSSGTIYEQYF,-,-,TRBJ2-7,TRBV28
TGTGCCAGCAGCCTGGGGTTCCAGGGCTATGGCTACACCTTC,CASSLGFQGYGYTF,-,-,TRBJ1-2,TRBV6-6
TGTGCCAGCAGTGACCACACAGCTTCCTATGGCTACACCTTC,CASSDHTASYGYTF,few,-,TRBJ1-2,TRBV6-1
TGTGCCAGCAGCCAACGGGATATGGCAACTGAAGCTTTCTTT,CASSQRDMATEAFF,-,-,TRBJ1-1,TRBV14
TGTGCCAGCAGCTCGGACAGGTCCTACACCGGGGAGCTGTTTTTT,CASSSDRSYTGELFF,-,TRBD1,TRBJ2-2,TRBV11-1
TGTGCCAGTAGCCTCCTCGGGCGGCGGGGAAGCACAGATACGCAGTATTTT,CASSLLGRRGSTDTQYF,-,-,TRBJ2-3,TRBV19
TGTGCCAGTAGTCGTCAGGGTAGGGAGACCCAGTACTTC,CASSRQGRETQYF,-,-,TRBJ2-5,TRBV19
TGCGCCAGCAGCCATCCCTCGGGGACTGGGGGAGGAAAACTGTTTTTT,CASSHPSGTGGGKLFF,few,-,TRBJ1-4,TRBV4-1
TGCAGTGCTAGTTTCTTCGAGGGAGACGGGGGCAATGAGCAGTTCTTC,CSASFFEGDGGNEQFF,once,-,TRBJ2-1,TRBV20-1
TGTGCCAGTAGGAACCAGGGTAGTAATTCACCCCTCCACTTT,CASRNQGSNSPLHF,-,-,TRBJ1-6,TRBV19
TGTGCCAGCAGTGAACAGGGGGCGATTTCCTACGAGCAGTACTTC,CASSEQGAISYEQYF,-,TRBD1,TRBJ2-7,TRBV2
TGCGCCAGCAGCCTCCGCGGGACAGGGGGCGACGAGCAGTACTTC,CASSLRGTGGDEQYF,many,TRBD1,TRBJ2-7,TRBV4-1
TGTGCCATCAACAGTTTTAGCACAGATACGCAGTATTTT,CAINSFSTDTQYF,-,-,TRBJ2-3,TRBV6-5
TGCGCCAGCAGCGTGCAGGGAAGCGAGGGCTACACCTTC,CASSVQGSEGYTF,-,-,TRBJ1-2,TRBV5-1
TGCAGCGGACAGGGGCCATACGAGCAGTACTTC,CSGQGPYEQYF,-,TRBD1,TRBJ2-7,TRBV20-1